The clone carrying this TCR beta chain was found once. Antigen specificity is unknown. At one end, the junction sequence differs from germline, possibly due to a read error. These data originate in a study of T cells in Graves' hyperthyroidism and ophthalmopathy. Whole-study results and caveats: Appearing also in blood were most of the thyroid clonotypes expanded above 0.001.

CDR3 size: 15 residues. Germline loops: CDR1 SGHNT, CDR2 YENEEA. TCR beta CDR3 regions were amplified from RNA. During a first-round RT-PCR of the TCR CDR3, the HTBI primer set was used. TCRdb reprocessed the multiplex PCR reads via MiXCR and lists one record per CDR3 protein. The sample lists some 370,000 distinct CDR3 sequences; over 11% were seen once. The clonotype originates from a man aged 50-59 years with Graves' ophthalmopathy. The chain couples TRBV11-3 to TRBJ2-5, with D tentatively TRBD2 (5 bases). Material for sequencing was blood. The CDR3 spells CASSQTGMYEETQCF. The CDR3 DNA sequence: TGTGCCAGCAGCCAAACCGGGATGTATGAAGAGACCCAGTGCTTC.